The 11 T cell receptor beta chains listed next were all sequenced from one sample in a study of identical twins. TCRdb itself ran the 5' RACE reads through MiXCR, one entry per CDR3 protein. The sample records 500,000 to 600,000 distinct CDR3 sequences, roughly a fifth being singletons. This sample also appeared in a second study, on T cells expressing NK-cell markers.

Sample: CD4+ T cells sorted from blood. These receptors originate from a woman aged 18-29 years in good health.

The chain joins TRBV20-1 to TRBJ2-7, with 7 bases identical to TRBD2. Trimming cost V 6 bases and J 0 bases; bases outside gene matches: 5. Germline CDR1 is DFQATT and CDR2 is SNEGSKA (reference sequence). The CDR3 totals 13 residues. The CDR3: CSARPSGSYEQYF. CDR3 coding DNA: TGCAGTGCCCGACCTAGCGGCTCCTACGAGCAGTACTTC.

This clonotype was found a few times. V usage is TRBV6-5 and J usage is TRBJ1-2; D remains ambiguous. The germline V gene encodes CDR1 MNHEY and CDR2 SVGAGI. Between the trimmed V and J ends, which lost 1 base and 4 bases, there was a span of 13 bases. The length of the CDR3 is 15 residues. CDR3 amino acids: CASSYYPPPPYGYTF. CDR3 DNA sequence: TGTGCCAGCAGTTACTACCCTCCGCCCCCCTATGGCTACACCTTC.

This clonotype was seen a few times. The V gene is TRBV20-1, the J gene TRBJ2-1; D possibly corresponds to TRBD2 (5 bases). In germline, CDR1 is DFQATT, CDR2 SNEGSKA (reference sequence). The CDR3 totals 15 residues. V was shortened by 2 bases and J by 6 bases, with 17 bases between the two germline ends. This CDR3 is CSARSGILTSNEQFF. CDR3 DNA sequence: TGCAGTGCTAGATCCGGGATCCTCACCTCCAATGAGCAGTTCTTC.

This rearrangement joins TRBV5-1 to TRBJ2-6; D is ambiguous. Germline CDR1 and CDR2: SGHRS and YFSETQ. The germline V and J ends were trimmed by 1 base and 1 base, with 9 bases remaining between them. The CDR3 is made up of 16 amino acids. CDR3 region: CASSLITRSGANVLTF. In nucleotides, the CDR3 is TGCGCCAGCAGCTTGATAACGAGGTCTGGGGCCAACGTCCTGACTTTC.

V is TRBV6-1 and J is TRBJ2-1; 13 bases map to TRBD2. Trimming took 7 bases from V and 10 from J; bases not matched to a gene: 13. This CDR3 region has 16 residues. Germline assignment: CDR1 MNHNS and CDR2 SASEGT. CDR3 sequence (DNA): TGTGCCAGCACCGACTGGGGGACTAGCGGGAAGGGGGAGCAGTTCTTC. Translating it yields CASTDWGTSGKGEQFF.

A few counts support this clonotype. V usage is TRBV7-9 and J usage is TRBJ2-7; no firm D call. The V gene lost 7 bases and the J gene lost 5 bases, with 12 bases spanning the gap. The CDR3 totals 12 residues. From germline, CDR1 is SEHNR and CDR2 FQNEAQ (reference sequence). In nucleotides, the CDR3 is TGTGCCAGCACTATAGATCGCCACGAGCAGTACTTC. Protein: CASTIDRHEQYF.

The chain employs TRBV5-1 and TRBJ2-3; D might be TRBD2 (7 bases). The CDR3 has 13 residues. V lost 5 bases and J lost 8, with 15 bases in between. In germline, CDR1 is SGHRS, CDR2 YFSETQ. The CDR3 DNA follows: TGCGCCAGCAGTTTCCCGGGGGGCGGTACGCAGTATTTT. Translated, it gives CASSFPGGGTQYF.

The V and J genes are TRBV5-1 and TRBJ2-7, with D unclear. The germline V gene encodes CDR1 SGHRS and CDR2 YFSETQ. The length of the CDR3 is 13 residues. The V end was cut by 0 bases, the J end by 6 bases, with 10 bases between. The CDR3 DNA is TGCGCCAGCAGCTTGGAACCGACGGGCGAGCAGTACTTC. Encoded protein: CASSLEPTGEQYF.

The V and J genes are TRBV5-8 and TRBJ2-3, with a tentative D call TRBD1 (7 bases). Germline V gene lookup returns CDR1 SGHTS and CDR2 YDEGEE. The CDR3 is 15 amino acids. Trimming shortened V by 4 bases and J by 4 bases, and 16 bases separated the two germline ends. The CDR3 reads CASSLAAGGPDTQYF. CDR3 DNA sequence: TGTGCCAGCAGCCTCGCGGCAGGGGGGCCAGATACGCAGTATTTT.

The genes are TRBV6-1 and TRBJ2-3; TRBD2 aligns across 12 bases. The germline V gene encodes CDR1 MNHNS and CDR2 SASEGT. The CDR3 has 15 residues. Unmatched junction bases numbered 8, after V lost 8 bases and J lost 5 bases. CDR3 amino acids: CASEASGGAVDTQYF. CDR3 nucleotide sequence: TGTGCCAGCGAGGCTAGCGGGGGGGCCGTAGATACGCAGTATTTT.

The V gene is TRBV29-1, the J gene TRBJ2-1; TRBD2 agrees at 15 bases. With V trimmed by 8 bases and J by 11 bases, 10 bases remained unmatched. CDR1 is SQVTM, CDR2 ANQGSEA, per germline. The CDR3 covers 14 residues. In nucleotides, the CDR3 is TGCAGCACTAGGACTAGCGGGGGGGCCAGTCAGCAGTTCTTC. It encodes CSTRTSGGASQQFF.